This record covers a single TCR beta chain. No antigen is known for it. The V and J ends lost 0 bases and 6 bases respectively, with 8 bases between them. Germline CDR1 reads SGHDT; CDR2 reads YYEEEE. The CDR3 is 13 residues long. The data stem from a study of cytomegalovirus exposure and HLA in healthy donors. The wider study: The same platform was used for the 95 to 150 validation repertoires and the roughly 700 first-cohort repertoires, a later analysis reported.

This table comes from immunoSEQ multiplex PCR, and its TCRdb copy is limited to in-frame clones, with some not included. The sample consists of about 330,000 clones, about nine tenths of them appearing once. Study-wide points: CMV antigen specificity was confirmed in vitro for three CMV-associated chains. Subsequent analysis found a tendency for first-cohort TCR clusters to co-occur within the 95 to 150 validation repertoires. Most TCR sequences were rare, but some public TCRs occurred in many donors.

This sequence was found in a woman aged 30 to 39 in good health and CMV-seropositive. The sequenced material came from PBMCs. This rearrangement joins TRBV5-6 to TRBJ2-3; D may be TRBD1 or TRBD2 (5 bases each). The CDR3 region has the DNA TGTGCCAGCAGCTTGGGGGACCGGGATACGCAGTATTTT. Encoded protein: CASSLGDRDTQYF.